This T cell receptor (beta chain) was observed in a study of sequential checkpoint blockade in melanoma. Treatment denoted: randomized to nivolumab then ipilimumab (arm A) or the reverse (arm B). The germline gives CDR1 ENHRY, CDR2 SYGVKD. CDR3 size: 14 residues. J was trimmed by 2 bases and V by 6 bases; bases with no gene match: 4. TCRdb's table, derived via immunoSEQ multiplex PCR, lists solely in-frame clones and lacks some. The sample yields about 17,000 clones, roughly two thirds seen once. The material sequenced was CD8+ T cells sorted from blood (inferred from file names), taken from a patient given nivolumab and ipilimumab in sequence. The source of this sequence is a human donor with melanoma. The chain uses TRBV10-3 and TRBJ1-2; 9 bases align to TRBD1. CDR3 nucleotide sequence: TGTGCCATCAGGGGACAGGGACCCAACTATGGCTACACCTTC. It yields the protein CAIRGQGPNYGYTF.